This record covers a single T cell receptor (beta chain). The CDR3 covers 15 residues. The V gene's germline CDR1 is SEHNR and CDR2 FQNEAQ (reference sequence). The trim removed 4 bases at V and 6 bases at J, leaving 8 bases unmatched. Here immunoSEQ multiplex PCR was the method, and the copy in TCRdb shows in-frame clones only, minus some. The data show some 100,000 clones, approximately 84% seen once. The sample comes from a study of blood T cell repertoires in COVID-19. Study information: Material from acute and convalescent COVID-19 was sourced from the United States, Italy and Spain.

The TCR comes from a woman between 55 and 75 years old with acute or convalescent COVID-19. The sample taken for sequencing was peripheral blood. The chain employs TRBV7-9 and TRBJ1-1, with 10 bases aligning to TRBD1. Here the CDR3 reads CASSSRQGAEAEAFF. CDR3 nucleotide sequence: TGTGCCAGCAGCTCAAGACAGGGGGCGGAGGCTGAAGCTTTCTTT.